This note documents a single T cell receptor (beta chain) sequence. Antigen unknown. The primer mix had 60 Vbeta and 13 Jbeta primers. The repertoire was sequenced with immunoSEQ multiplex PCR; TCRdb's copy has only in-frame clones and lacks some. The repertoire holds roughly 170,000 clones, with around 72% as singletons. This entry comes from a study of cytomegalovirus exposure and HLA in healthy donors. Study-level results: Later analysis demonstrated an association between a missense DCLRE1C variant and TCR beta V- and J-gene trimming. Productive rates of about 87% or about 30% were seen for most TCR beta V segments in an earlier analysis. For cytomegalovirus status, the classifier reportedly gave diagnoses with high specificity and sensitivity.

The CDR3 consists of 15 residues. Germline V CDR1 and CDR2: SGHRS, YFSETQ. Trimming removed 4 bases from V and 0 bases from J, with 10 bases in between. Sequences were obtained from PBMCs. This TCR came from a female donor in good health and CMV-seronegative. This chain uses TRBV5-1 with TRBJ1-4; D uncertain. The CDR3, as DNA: TGCGCCAGCAGCGCCACATTGACAACTAATGAAAAACTGTTTTTT. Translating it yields CASSATLTTNEKLFF. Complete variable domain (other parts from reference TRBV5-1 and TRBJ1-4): KAGVTQTPRYLIKTRGQQVTLSCSPISGHRSVSWYQQTPGQGLQFLFEYFSETQRNKGNFPGRFSGRQFSNSRSEMNVSTLELGDSALYLCASSATLTTNEKLFFGSGTQLSVL.